This T cell receptor beta chain was identified during a study of shared clonotypes between healthy human individuals. CDR1 and CDR2 (germline): MNHEY, SMNVEV (reference sequence). The CDR3 covers 15 residues. The V gene lost 2 bases and the J gene lost 3 bases, with 14 bases spanning the gap. General study findings and limits: Only blood underwent sampling, and tissue repertoires likely differ. Relative to memory subsets, naive subsets generally showed larger estimated richness.

Measured with immunoSEQ multiplex PCR; TCRdb has only the in-frame clones, and not every one. Here the sample spans some 680,000 clones, around 73% being singletons. A word on this clone: The antigen is unknown.

Those who donated, Caucasian adults without exception, all lived in Nashville, Tennessee. The TCR originated in a woman in her 30s in good health. The gene calls are TRBV27 and TRBJ2-7; D remains ambiguous. Sequencing was carried out using memory CD4+ T cells sorted from blood. Subset in this sample: CD45RA-negative fraction. CDR3 DNA: TGTGCCAGCAGTTTAGGGCCACCCTTATACTACGAGCAGTACTTC. This encodes CASSLGPPLYYEQYF.